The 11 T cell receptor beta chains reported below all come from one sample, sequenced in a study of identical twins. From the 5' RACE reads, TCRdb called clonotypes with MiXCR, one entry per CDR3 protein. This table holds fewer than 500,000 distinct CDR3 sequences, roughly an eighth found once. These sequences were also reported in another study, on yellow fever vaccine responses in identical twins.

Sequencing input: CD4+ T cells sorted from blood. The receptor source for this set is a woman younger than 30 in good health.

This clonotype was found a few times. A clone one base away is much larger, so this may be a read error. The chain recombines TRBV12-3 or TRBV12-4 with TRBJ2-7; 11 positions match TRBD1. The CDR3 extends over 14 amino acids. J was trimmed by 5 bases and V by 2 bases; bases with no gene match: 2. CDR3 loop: CASSLRTGGHEQYF. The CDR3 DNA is TGTGCCAGCAGTTTAAGGACAGGGGGCCACGAGCAGTACTTC.

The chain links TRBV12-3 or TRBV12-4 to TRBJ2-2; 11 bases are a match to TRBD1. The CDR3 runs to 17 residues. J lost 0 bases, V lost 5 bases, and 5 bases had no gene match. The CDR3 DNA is TGTGCCAGCAGTCCCGGGACAGGGGGGACGAACACCGGGGAGCTGTTTTTT. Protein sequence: CASSPGTGGTNTGELFF.

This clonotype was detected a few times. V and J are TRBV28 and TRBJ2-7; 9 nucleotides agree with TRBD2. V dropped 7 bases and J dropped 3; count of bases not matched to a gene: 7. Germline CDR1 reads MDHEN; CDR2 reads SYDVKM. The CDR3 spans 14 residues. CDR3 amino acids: CASITGTSSYEQYF. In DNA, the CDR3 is TGTGCCAGCATTACCGGGACTAGCAGCTACGAGCAGTACTTC. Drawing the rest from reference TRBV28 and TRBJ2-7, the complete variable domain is DVKVTQSSRYLVKRTGEKVFLECVQDMDHENMFWYRQDPGLGLRLIYFSYDVKMKEKGDIPEGYSVSREKKERFSLILESASTNQTSMYLCASITGTSSYEQYFGPGTRLTVT.

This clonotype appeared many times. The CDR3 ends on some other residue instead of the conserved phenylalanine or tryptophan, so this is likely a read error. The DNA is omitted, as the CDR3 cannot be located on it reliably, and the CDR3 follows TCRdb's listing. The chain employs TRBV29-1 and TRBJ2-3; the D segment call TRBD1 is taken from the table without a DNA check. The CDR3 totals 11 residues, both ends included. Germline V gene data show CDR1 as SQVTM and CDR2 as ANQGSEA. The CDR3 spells CSVLTTASIST.

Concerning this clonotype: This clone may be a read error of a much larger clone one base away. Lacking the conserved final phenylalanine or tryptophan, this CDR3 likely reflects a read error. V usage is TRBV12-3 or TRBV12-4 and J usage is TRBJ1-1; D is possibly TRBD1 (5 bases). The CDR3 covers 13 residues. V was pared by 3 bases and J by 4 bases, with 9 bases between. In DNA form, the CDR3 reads TGTGCCAGCAGTTTTTGGGGGTCCACTGAAGCTTTCGTT. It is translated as CASSFWGSTEAFV.

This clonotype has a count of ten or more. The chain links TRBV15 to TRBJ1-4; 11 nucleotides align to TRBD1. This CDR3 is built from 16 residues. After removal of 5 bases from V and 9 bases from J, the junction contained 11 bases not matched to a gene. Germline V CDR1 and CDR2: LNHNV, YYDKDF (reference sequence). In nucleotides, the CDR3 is TGTGCCACCAGCGATCCCGGACAGGGGGCCTCTCAAAAACTGTTTTTT. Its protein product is CATSDPGQGASQKLFF.

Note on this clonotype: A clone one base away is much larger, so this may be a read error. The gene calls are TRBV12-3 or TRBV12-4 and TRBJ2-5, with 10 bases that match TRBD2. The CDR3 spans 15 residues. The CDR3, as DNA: TGTGCCAGCAGTCCCTCGCTAGCGGGAGAAGAGTCCCAGTACTTC. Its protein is CASSPSLAGEESQYF.

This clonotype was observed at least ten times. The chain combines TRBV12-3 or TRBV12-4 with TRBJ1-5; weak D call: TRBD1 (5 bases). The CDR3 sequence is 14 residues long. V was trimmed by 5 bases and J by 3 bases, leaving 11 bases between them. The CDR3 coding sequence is TGTGCCAGCAGTGGGGGACGGATCAATCAGCCCCAGCATTTT. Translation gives CASSGGRINQPQHF.

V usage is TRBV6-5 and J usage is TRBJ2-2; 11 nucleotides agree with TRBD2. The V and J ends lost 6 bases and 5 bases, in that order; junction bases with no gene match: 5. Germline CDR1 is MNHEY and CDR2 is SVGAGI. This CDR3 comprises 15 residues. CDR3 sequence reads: CASRLTSGKTGELFF. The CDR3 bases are TGTGCCAGCAGATTGACTAGCGGGAAAACCGGGGAGCTGTTTTTT.

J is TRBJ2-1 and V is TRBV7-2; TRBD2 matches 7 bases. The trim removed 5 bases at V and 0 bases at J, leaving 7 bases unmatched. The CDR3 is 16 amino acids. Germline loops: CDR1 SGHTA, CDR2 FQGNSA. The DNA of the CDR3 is TGTGCCAGCAGCGAACTAGCGCTAAGCTCCTACAATGAGCAGTTCTTC. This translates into CASSELALSSYNEQFF.

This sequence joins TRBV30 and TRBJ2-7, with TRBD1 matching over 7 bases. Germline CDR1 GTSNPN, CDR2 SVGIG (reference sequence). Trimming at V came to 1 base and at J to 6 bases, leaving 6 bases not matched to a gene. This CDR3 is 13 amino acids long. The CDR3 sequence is CAWSEGALFEQYF. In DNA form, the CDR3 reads TGTGCCTGGAGTGAGGGGGCGCTTTTCGAGCAGTACTTC.